These 24 T cell receptor beta chains originate from one sample sequenced in a study of regulatory T cells in long-lasting Graves disease (dated by TCRdb to about 2021). The method behind the library was multiplex PCR. Sequencing took place on an Illumina HiSeq 4000. iRepertoire HTBI primers and Arm-PCR amplification of CDR3 regions were used to construct TCR beta libraries. In-frame beta chains were kept once TCRdb had trimmed the public reads at Q25 with fastp and called clones with MiXCR. Each entry merges the rows of one CDR3 protein and shows their most common DNA and genes. In all, the sample holds approximately 210,000 distinct CDR3 sequences, and roughly 18% of those were seen once. The top ten hold more than 20% of the sample. The sample's time point label is to be understood as: newly diagnosed GD, antithyroid drugs for less than 3 months. RNA was extracted from PBMCs in TRIzol for both TCR sequencing and RNA sequencing.

The specimen was peripheral blood mononuclear cells (PBMCs), collected at new diagnosis, from a patient treated with antithyroid drugs. Receptor source: a female donor with Graves disease.

DNA of the CDR3: TGTGCCAGCTCCGGGACAAGAAGCGACGAGCAGTACTTC. It translates to CASSGTRSDEQYF. The chain couples TRBV2 to TRBJ2-7, with D tentatively TRBD1 (6 bases). Trimming removed 8 bases from V and 5 bases from J, with 16 bases in between. Per germline, CDR1 SNHLY and CDR2 FYNNEI. The CDR3 sequence is 13 residues long.

This clonotype was seen repeatedly, ten times or more. This chain connects TRBV13 to TRBJ1-2, with TRBD1 as a possible D gene (5 bases). The CDR3 is 15 residues long. Germline V gene data show CDR1 as PRHDT and CDR2 as FYEKMQ (reference sequence). Trimming cost V 2 bases and J 2 bases, with 12 bases left between them. The CDR3 DNA follows: TGTGCCAGCAGCTTACCGCCGGGGACGAACTATGGCTACACCTTC. This encodes CASSLPPGTNYGYTF.

The V gene is TRBV11-2, the J gene TRBJ2-1; 10 bases agree with TRBD1. This CDR3 spans 16 amino acids. Unmatched junction bases numbered 11, after V lost 4 bases and J lost 8 bases. Germline V gives CDR1 SGHAT, CDR2 FQNNGV. Here the CDR3 reads CASSYPGTGARDEQFF. The CDR3 nucleotides read TGTGCCAGCAGCTACCCCGGGACAGGGGCGCGGGATGAGCAGTTCTTC.

As for this clonotype: The germline gene is not matched at one end of the junction; a read error may be the cause. CDR3 coding DNA: TGTGTCACCAGTGACTCCGGGACAGGGTCCACAGATACGCAGTATTTT. This sequence encodes CVTSDSGTGSTDTQYF. The V call is TRBV24-1, the J call TRBJ2-3, with 9 bases identical to TRBD1. Germline V gene lookup returns CDR1 KGHDR and CDR2 SFDVKD. This CDR3 is 16 amino acids long.

Note on this clonotype: This probably arose from a read error, given a far larger clone one base away. This chain links TRBV6-8 with TRBJ1-1; 8 bases align to TRBD1. The CDR3 runs to 13 residues. Germline CDR1 and CDR2: MNHGY and SAAAGT. The CDR3 region is CPSTRTGPTEAFF. CDR3 sequence (DNA): TGTCCCAGCACCCGGACAGGGCCAACTGAAGCTTTCTTT.

Remarks on this clonotype: This clone may be a read error of a much larger clone one base away. The chain links TRBV6-2 or TRBV6-3 to TRBJ2-3; 7 bases align to TRBD2. TRBJ2-5 matches the DNA end more closely, so the J call is doubtful. Germline V gene data show CDR1 as MNHEY and CDR2 as SVGEGT. The CDR3 has 15 amino acids. CDR3 nucleotides: TGTGTCAGCAGCCTCTCTAGCGGAGGCGGGGAGACCCAGTACTTC. Translation: CVSSLSSGGGETQYF.

This clonotype was detected many times. The chain combines TRBV4-2 with TRBJ1-1; D uncertain. CDR3 length equals 15 residues. CDR1 is LGHNA, CDR2 YNFKEQ, per germline. V shed 1 base and J shed 1 base, with 10 bases lying between them. CDR3 sequence (DNA): TGTGCCAGCAGCCAAGTCGGTGGAGCGAACACTGAAGCTTTCTTT. Protein sequence: CASSQVGGANTEAFF.

In this sample, this clonotype turned up many times. The V gene is TRBV6-1, the J gene TRBJ2-2; TRBD1 might be the D (5 bases). Germline CDR1 MNHNS, CDR2 SASEGT. Trimming left V 1 base short and J 6 bases short, with 12 bases between. The CDR3 has 15 amino acids. The CDR3 DNA follows: TGTGCCAGCAGTGAAGAAGACAGCTCAGCCGGGGAGCTGTTTTTT. Translated, it gives CASSEEDSSAGELFF.

This chain connects TRBV7-9 to TRBJ2-2, with a tentative D call TRBD1 (6 bases). The germline V and J ends were trimmed by 4 bases and 1 base, with 10 bases remaining between them. The CDR3 contains 15 residues. Germline V CDR1 and CDR2: SEHNR, FQNEAQ (reference sequence). In nucleotides, the CDR3 is TGTGCCAGCAGCTCACAGGGAATGAACACCGGGGAGCTGTTTTTT. As protein: CASSSQGMNTGELFF.

V and J are TRBV2 and TRBJ1-1; TRBD1 might be the D (5 bases). This CDR3 comprises 13 residues. V lost 7 bases and J 4 bases, leaving 13 bases between the germline ends. Germline assignment: CDR1 SNHLY and CDR2 FYNNEI. For the CDR3, the DNA is TGTGCCAGCACCGAAGGGGTGAGCACTGAAGCTTTCTTT. It yields the protein CASTEGVSTEAFF.

There are many counts of this clonotype. The chain couples TRBV30 to TRBJ1-2, with D possibly TRBD1 on 5 matching bases. The V end lost 5 bases, the J end lost 0 bases, and 10 bases lay between the germline ends. From germline, CDR1 is GTSNPN and CDR2 SVGIG (reference sequence). The CDR3 is made up of 13 amino acids. The CDR3 coding sequence is TGTGCCTGGGGGGCTACTTCTAACTATGGCTACACCTTC. This encodes CAWGATSNYGYTF.

The table lists this clonotype with many counts. CDR3 DNA: TGTGCCAGCAGCTTAGCCCACAATCAGCCCCAGCATTTT. Translating gives CASSLAHNQPQHF. The V and J genes are TRBV7-2 and TRBJ1-5, with D unresolved. V lost 0 bases, J lost 3 bases, and 3 bases lay in between. CDR3 length equals 13 residues. CDR1 is SGHTA and CDR2 is FQGNSA in the germline V gene. Full variable domain (remainder filled in from reference TRBV7-2 and TRBJ1-5): GAGVSQSPSNKVTEKGKDVELRCDPISGHTALYWYRQSLGQGLEFLIYFQGNSAPDKSGLPSDRFSAERTGGSVSTLTIQRTQQEDSAVYLCASSLAHNQPQHFGDGTRLSIL.

At least ten counts were recorded for this clonotype. The chain is built from TRBV3-1 and TRBJ2-7; 10 nucleotides align to TRBD2. The CDR3 spans 15 residues. Losses at the gene ends were 2 bases for V and 3 bases for J; bases not matched to a gene: 4. Germline V gene sequence: CDR1 LGHDT, CDR2 YNNKEL (reference sequence). This CDR3 reads CASSQPGLASYEQYF. The CDR3 nucleotides read TGTGCCAGCAGCCAACCGGGACTAGCGAGCTACGAGCAGTACTTC.

This clonotype was observed at least ten times. At one end the junction does not follow the germline gene, possibly because of a read error. This chain connects TRBV2 to TRBJ1-1, with D possibly matching TRBD1 (5 bases). This CDR3 region has 15 residues. Germline V CDR1 and CDR2: SNHLY, FYNNEI. CDR3 residues: CAGSEYGLGVTEAFF. As DNA, the CDR3 is TGTGCCGGCAGTGAATATGGGCTAGGGGTGACTGAAGCTTTCTTT.

Ten or more counts support this clonotype. The chain links TRBV12-3 or TRBV12-4 to TRBJ1-1, with D possibly TRBD1 on 5 matching bases. This CDR3 contains 14 residues. Deletions cut 2 bases from V and 3 bases from J, with 10 bases between. CDR3 region: CASSLRGTDTEAFF. CDR3 in DNA: TGTGCCAGCAGTTTAAGAGGGACGGACACTGAAGCTTTCTTT.

In its sample, this clonotype was seen a few times. The rearrangement joins TRBV18 to TRBJ1-2, with 8 nucleotides matching TRBD1. Trimming removed 3 bases from V and 1 base from J; junction bases left unmatched: 10. Germline V lookup: CDR1 KGHSH, CDR2 LQKENI. The CDR3 has 17 amino acids. CDR3 amino acids: CASSPAAQGADNYGYTF. In DNA, the CDR3 is TGTGCCAGCTCACCGGCCGCGCAGGGGGCAGATAACTATGGCTACACCTTC.

This clonotype was seen repeatedly, ten times or more. V and J are TRBV11-2 and TRBJ2-1; 7 bases are shared with TRBD2. The CDR3 loop spans 16 amino acids. After removal of 0 bases from V and 8 bases from J, the junction contained 10 bases not matched to a gene. Germline assignment: CDR1 SGHAT and CDR2 FQNNGV. The CDR3 spells CASSLDLGLDIHEQFF. For the CDR3, the DNA is TGTGCCAGCAGCTTAGATCTAGGACTAGATATCCATGAGCAGTTCTTC.

This clonotype was counted ten times or more. The chain joins TRBV20-1 to TRBJ2-5; 8 bases line up with TRBD2. Trimming at V came to 2 bases and at J to 5 bases, leaving 7 bases not matched to a gene. The CDR3 runs to 14 residues. Germline V lookup: CDR1 DFQATT, CDR2 SNEGSKA (reference sequence). DNA for the CDR3: TGCAGTGCTAGAACCAGCGGGGGCGTGGAGACCCAGTACTTC. Amino acid sequence: CSARTSGGVETQYF.

This clonotype appeared many times. This sequence joins TRBV6-1 and TRBJ2-5; D may be TRBD1 (6 bases). The CDR3 extends over 11 amino acids. Trimming pared 7 bases from V and 5 bases from J, leaving 8 bases between. Germline V CDR1 and CDR2: MNHNS, SASEGT. The CDR3 DNA sequence: TGTGCCAGCATTAGGGGGGAGACCCAGTACTTC. This codes for CASIRGETQYF.

In regard to this clonotype: A much larger clone is a single base away; this may be a read error. The chain uses TRBV7-8 and TRBJ2-2; 7 bases line up with TRBD2. The CDR3 runs to 16 residues. Germline lookup yields CDR1 SGHVS and CDR2 FQNEAQ. The V segment lost 7 bases and the J segment 7 bases; nucleotides outside the gene matches: 15. The CDR3 region has the DNA TGTGCCAGCACCCCCGGGGGGAGCGGGAAGAACGGGGAGCTGTTTTTT. The encoded protein is CASTPGGSGKNGELFF. Using reference TRBV7-8 and TRBJ2-2 for the parts outside the CDR3, the full variable domain is GAGVSQSPRYKVAKRGQDVALRCDPISGHVSLFWYQQALGQGPEFLTYFQNEAQLDKSGLPSDRFFAERPEGSVSTLKIQRTQQEDSAVYLCASTPGGSGKNGELFFGEGSRLTVL.

The chain carries TRBV28 and TRBJ1-1, with D hard to call. The CDR3 sequence is 17 residues long. V was trimmed by 3 bases and J by 7 bases, leaving 24 bases between them. Germline V gene sequence: CDR1 MDHEN, CDR2 SYDVKM. The CDR3 bases are TGTGCCAGCAGTTTTGATGGGTTGGGGATTCCTACGGGTGAAGCTTTCTTT. It is translated as CASSFDGLGIPTGEAFF.

With respect to this clonotype: With a far larger clone one base away, a read error is the likely cause. V gene TRBV2 combines with J gene TRBJ2-1, with D perhaps matching TRBD1 or TRBD2 (5 bases each). There are 14 residues in the CDR3. The V end was cut by 6 bases, the J end by 4 bases, with 13 bases between. CDR1 is SNHLY and CDR2 is FYNNEI in the germline V gene. The CDR3: CASSLGVRYNEQFF. CDR3 DNA sequence: TGTGCCAGCAGCTTGGGGGTGAGGTACAATGAGCAGTTCTTC.

This clonotype was recorded many times. This chain connects TRBV25-1 to TRBJ2-1; possibly TRBD1 or TRBD2 for D (5 bases each). V lost 6 bases and J 4 bases, leaving 13 bases between the germline ends. The CDR3 loop spans 14 amino acids. Germline lookup yields CDR1 MGHDK and CDR2 SYGVNS. The CDR3 bases are TGTGCCAGCAGGAGGGACGGCATTTACAATGAGCAGTTCTTC. It yields the protein CASRRDGIYNEQFF.

This clonotype was seen many times. The genes are TRBV7-8 and TRBJ2-2; possibly TRBD1 or TRBD2 for D (6 bases each). Between the trimmed V and J ends, which lost 5 bases and 2 bases, there was a span of 12 bases. Germline assignment: CDR1 SGHVS and CDR2 FQNEAQ. This CDR3 spans 15 amino acids. DNA for the CDR3: TGTGCCAGCAGCCCGGGGGCGATCAACACCGGGGAGCTGTTTTTT. Translated: CASSPGAINTGELFF.